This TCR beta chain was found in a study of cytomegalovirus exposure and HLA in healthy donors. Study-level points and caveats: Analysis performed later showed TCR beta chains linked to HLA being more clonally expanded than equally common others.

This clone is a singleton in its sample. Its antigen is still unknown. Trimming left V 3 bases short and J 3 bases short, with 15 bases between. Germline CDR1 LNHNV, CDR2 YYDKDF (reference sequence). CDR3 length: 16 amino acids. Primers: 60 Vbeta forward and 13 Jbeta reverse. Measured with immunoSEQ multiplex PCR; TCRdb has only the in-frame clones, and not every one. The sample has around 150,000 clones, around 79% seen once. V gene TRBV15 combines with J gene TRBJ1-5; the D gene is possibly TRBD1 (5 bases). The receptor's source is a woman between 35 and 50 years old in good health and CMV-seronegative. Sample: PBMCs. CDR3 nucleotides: TGTGCCACCAGCAGTGTACAGGCCCTGTCCAATCAGCCCCAGCATTTT. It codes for CATSSVQALSNQPQHF.